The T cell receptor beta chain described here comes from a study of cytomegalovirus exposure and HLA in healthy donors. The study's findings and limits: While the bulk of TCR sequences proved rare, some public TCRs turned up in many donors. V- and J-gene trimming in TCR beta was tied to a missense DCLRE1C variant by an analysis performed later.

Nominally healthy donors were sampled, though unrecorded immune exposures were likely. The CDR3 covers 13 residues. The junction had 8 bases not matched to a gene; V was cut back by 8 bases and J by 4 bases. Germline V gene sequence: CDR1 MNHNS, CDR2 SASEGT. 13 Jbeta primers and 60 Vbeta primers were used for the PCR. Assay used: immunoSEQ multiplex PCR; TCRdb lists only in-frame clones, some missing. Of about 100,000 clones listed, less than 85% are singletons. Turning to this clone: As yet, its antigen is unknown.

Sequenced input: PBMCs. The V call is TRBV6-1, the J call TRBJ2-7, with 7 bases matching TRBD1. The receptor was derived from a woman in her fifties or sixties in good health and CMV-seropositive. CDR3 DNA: TGTGCCAGCCGTCCAGGGGGAAGGTACGAGCAGTACTTC. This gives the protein CASRPGGRYEQYF.